The source of this T cell receptor (beta chain) is a study of monozygotic twins with inflammatory bowel disease. Findings and limits, study-wide: The existence of one strong signal or clonotype linked to IBD lacked support.

Worth noting for this clonotype: Its antigen remains unknown.

The RNA usage for each TCR library was approximately 3.5 ug of total RNA. cDNA was produced in eight separate reactions per sample. From its re-call of the 5' RACE reads, TCRdb lists each CDR3 protein once, without DNA. With over 200,000 distinct CDR3 sequences in the sample, the ten largest clones hold approximately 1.6%. Sequenced input: blood. The clonotype originates from a human donor with ulcerative colitis or Crohn's disease, or a healthy co-twin of an affected twin (not recorded which).

CDR3 protein: CASSGLAGAQETQYF. The rearrangement joins TRBV18 to TRBJ2-5; TCRdb outputs TRBD2, but without DNA this stays unchecked. Germline V gene sequence: CDR1 KGHSH, CDR2 LQKENI. The length of the CDR3 is 15 residues. The full variable domain, its missing parts supplied by reference TRBV18 and TRBJ2-5, is NAGVMQNPRHLVRRRGQEARLRCSPMKGHSHVYWYRQLPEEGLKFMVYLQKENIIDESGMPKERFSAEFPKEGPSILRIQQVVRGDSAAYFCASSGLAGAQETQYFGPGTRLLVL.